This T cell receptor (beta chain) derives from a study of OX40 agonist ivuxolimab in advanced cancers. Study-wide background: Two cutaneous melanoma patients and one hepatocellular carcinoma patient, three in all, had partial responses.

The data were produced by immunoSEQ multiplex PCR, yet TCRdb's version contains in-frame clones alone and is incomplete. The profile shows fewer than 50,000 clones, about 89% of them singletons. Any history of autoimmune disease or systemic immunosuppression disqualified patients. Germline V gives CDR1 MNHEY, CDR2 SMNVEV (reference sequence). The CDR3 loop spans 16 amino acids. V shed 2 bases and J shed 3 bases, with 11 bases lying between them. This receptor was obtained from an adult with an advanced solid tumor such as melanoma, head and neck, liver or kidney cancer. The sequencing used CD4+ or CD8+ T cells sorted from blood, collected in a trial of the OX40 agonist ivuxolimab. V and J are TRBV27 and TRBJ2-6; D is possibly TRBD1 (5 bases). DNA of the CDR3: TGTGCCAGCAGTTTAATAACAGGAGTTGGGGCCAACGTCCTGACTTTC. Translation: CASSLITGVGANVLTF.